This entry describes one T cell receptor beta chain. Looked up from germline, CDR1 is SNHLY and CDR2 is FYNNEI. CDR3 length equals 14 residues. Losses at the gene ends were 9 bases for V and 4 bases for J; bases not matched to a gene: 9. In the original processing: Using reference gene primer amplification, nucleated cell counts were estimated. TCRdb keeps only in-frame clones here, not all; method: immunoSEQ multiplex PCR. The DNA was the basis for D and trimming; V, J and clone size are from that table. This table has more than 120,000 clones, about 91% appearing once. This specimen comes from a study of blood T cell repertoires in COVID-19. Study in general: Acute and convalescent COVID-19 samples came from the United States, Italy and Spain. PBMCs, B-cell-depleted T cells, or T cells provided the cDNA or gDNA that made up the material.

Sequenced: peripheral blood. The gene calls are TRBV2 and TRBJ1-2, with 9 bases aligning to TRBD1. This receptor was identified in a human donor in a cohort sampled during active COVID-19. CDR3 DNA sequence: TGTGCCAGACTACAGGGGGCGGAAGGCTATGGCTACACCTTC. Encoded protein: CARLQGAEGYGYTF.